These T cell receptor beta chains were read from a single sample in a study of cytomegalovirus exposure and HLA in healthy donors. Here immunoSEQ multiplex PCR was the method, and the copy in TCRdb shows in-frame clones only, minus some. Here the sample spans 95,000 to 150,000 clones, more than 65% being singletons. The sequenced sample consisted of PBMCs. The source is a woman between 18 and 29 years old in good health and CMV-seronegative. Both conserved end residues are part of each CDR3. D genes are given only for firm matches. Clone size appears in some rows only: once, few, many, or a class for an expanded clone.

j_call v_call clone_size d_call cdr3_nt cdr3_aa
TRBJ1-2 TRBV9 . . TGTGCCAGCAGCGCTGAGACAGCAACCTATGGCTACACCTTC CASSAETATYGYTF
TRBJ2-1 TRBV20-1 . . TGCAGTGCTATGGCGGAGTTGGAGTTCTTC CSAMAELEFF
TRBJ2-7 TRBV27 . . TGTGCCAGTGGGAGGGCAGGGGCCCCCTACGAGCAGTACTTC CASGRAGAPYEQYF
TRBJ1-2 TRBV19 . . TGTGCCAGTAGCGCTGATAGGGGTAAGGGCTACACCTTC CASSADRGKGYTF
TRBJ1-6 TRBV19 . . TGTGCCAGTAGTACCCGGACATCTCATTCACCCCTCCACTTT CASSTRTSHSPLHF
TRBJ1-2 TRBV18 . TRBD1 TGTGCCAGCTCACTTCAGAGGGACAGGGGTGCCTATGGCTACACCTTC CASSLQRDRGAYGYTF
TRBJ2-5 TRBV25-1 few . TGTGCCAGCAGTGAAAGCACAGCAATCATCAGGGAGACCCAGTACTTC CASSESTAIIRETQYF
TRBJ1-2 TRBV5-1 . . TGCGCCAGCAGCTTGGAGTCCAGCTATGGCTACACCTTC CASSLESSYGYTF
TRBJ2-1 TRBV7-6 . TRBD2 TGTGCCAGCAGCTTCGATCTAGCGGGAGCACACAATGAGCAGTTCTTC CASSFDLAGAHNEQFF
TRBJ1-3 TRBV18 . . TGTGCCAGCTCACCACTGGGTACCGGAGGTGGCAGTGACTCTGGAAACACCATATATTTT CASSPLGTGGGSDSGNTIYF
TRBJ2-1 TRBV7-2 . TRBD1 TGTGCCAGCAGCTTAGCGCGGGACAGGGTGAGTGGCAATGAGCAGTTCTTC CASSLARDRVSGNEQFF
TRBJ2-3 TRBV7-6 . . TGTGCCAGCAGCCCAGTAGGGGCTGGGGATACGCAGTATTTT CASSPVGAGDTQYF
TRBJ1-1 TRBV19 . . TGTGCCAGTAGGAGGGTGAACACTGAAGCTTTCTTT CASRRVNTEAFF
TRBJ2-1 TRBV4-1 . . TGCGCCAGCAGCCAGTCTAGTGATATGTGGAATGAGCAGTTCTTC CASSQSSDMWNEQFF
TRBJ2-5 TRBV2 . . TGTGCCAGCAGTGACCCCGACAGCGAAGAGACCCAGTACTTC CASSDPDSEETQYF
TRBJ1-1 TRBV2 . . TGTGCCAGCAGGGAGGCACTGAACACTGAAGCTTTCTTT CASREALNTEAFF
TRBJ2-1 TRBV2 . . TGTGCCAGCGGAGGAGGGGAAACTATCAATGAGCAGTTCTTC CASGGGETINEQFF
TRBJ1-5 TRBV30 . . TGTGCCTGGAGTGTCCCGGGGAATCAGCCCCAGCATTTT CAWSVPGNQPQHF
TRBJ2-3 TRBV9 . TRBD2 TGTGCCAGCAGCGTAGAGGGGGGGACTAGCGGGGGAGGAAGCACAGATACGCAGTATTTT CASSVEGGTSGGGSTDTQYF
TRBJ1-1 TRBV9 . . TGTGCCAGCAGCTCCGGAGGGTTCAACGCTAAGCGTGTGTCTGAAGCTTTCTTT CASSSGGFNAKRVSEAFF
TRBJ2-7 TRBV5-6 . . TGTGCCAGCAGCTTGGGTCAGGGGCGCTACGAGCAGTACTTC CASSLGQGRYEQYF
TRBJ1-2 TRBV5-1 . . TGCGCCAGCAGCTTAGAGGAGGCCTATGGCTACACCTTC CASSLEEAYGYTF
TRBJ2-7 TRBV27 . TRBD1 TGTGCCAGCAGTCTCCAACAGGGGCTTGGCGAGCAGTACTTC CASSLQQGLGEQYF
TRBJ1-5 TRBV30 once . TGTGCCTGGAGTACCGGGAGCAATCAGCCCCAGCATTTT CAWSTGSNQPQHF
TRBJ1-5 TRBV19 . TRBD1 TGTGCCAGTAGTATTCGACAGGGGGTCTTCAATCAGCCCCAGCATTTT CASSIRQGVFNQPQHF
TRBJ1-5 TRBV5-1 few TRBD1 TGCGCCAGCAGCCCCGGACAGGGTGGACAGCCCCAGCATTTT CASSPGQGGQPQHF
TRBJ2-7 TRBV7-9 . TRBD1 TGTGCCAGCAGCTCATCCCGGGACAGGGGTCGGGAGCAGTACTTC CASSSSRDRGREQYF
TRBJ2-5 TRBV14 . TRBD2 TGTGCCAGCAGCCAGCGGGCTAGCGGGAAAGAGACCCAGTACTTC CASSQRASGKETQYF
TRBJ2-3 TRBV6-4 . TRBD1 TGTGCCAGCTCCCGGGACAGGGGTGATACGCAGTATTTT CASSRDRGDTQYF
TRBJ1-3 TRBV7-9 . TRBD1 TGTGCCAGCAGCTTCACGACAGGGGGAAACACCATATATTTT CASSFTTGGNTIYF
TRBJ2-3 TRBV4-2 . . TGTGCCAGCAGCCAGACAAGGTCCACAGATACGCAGTATTTT CASSQTRSTDTQYF
TRBJ2-3 TRBV6-5 . TRBD2 TGTGCCAGCAGCCGGACTAGCGGGAGAGAAAATACGCAGTATTTT CASSRTSGRENTQYF
TRBJ1-5 TRBV4-3 . . TGCGCCAGCAGCCAAAACTACGGGACAAGAGATCAGCCCCAGCATTTT CASSQNYGTRDQPQHF
TRBJ2-1 TRBV30 . TRBD2 TGTGCCTGGAGTAGACGGGGAGGGGAGAGCTCCTACAATGAGCAGTTCTTC CAWSRRGGESSYNEQFF
TRBJ1-5 TRBV28 . . TGTGCCAGCCTTCCCGCCAGGGAGGCCCAGCCCCAGCATTTT CASLPAREAQPQHF
TRBJ2-5 TRBV27 . . TGTGCCAGCAGTTTCGTTAGGGGGACCCAGTACTTC CASSFVRGTQYF
TRBJ2-1 TRBV6-5 few . TGTGCCACCTCGTCGAGCTCCTACAATGAGCAGTTCTTC CATSSSSYNEQFF
TRBJ2-1 TRBV5-5 . . TGTGCCAGCAGCTTCGACAGGTACTACAATGAGCAGTTCTTC CASSFDRYYNEQFF
TRBJ2-3 TRBV7-2 . TRBD2 TGTGCCAGCAGCTCAGCTAGCGGGGGTACAGATACGCAGTATTTT CASSSASGGTDTQYF
TRBJ2-1 TRBV19 . TRBD2 TGTGCCAGTAGTAAGGGACTAGCGGGAGGGGGTGAGCAGTTCTTC CASSKGLAGGGEQFF
TRBJ2-1 TRBV5-6 . . TGTGCCAGCAGCGAGACGGTTTTCAAGGGGCTAGTCGTGGGCAATGAGCAGTTCTTC CASSETVFKGLVVGNEQFF